These 2 T cell receptor beta chains were all obtained from the same sample, sequenced in a study of T cell responses to AZD1222 COVID-19 vaccine. Measured with immunoSEQ multiplex PCR; TCRdb has only the in-frame clones, and not every one. The sample contains about 120,000 clones, 80% to 90% of which appear only once. The sample here was peripheral blood, taken on day 0 of AZD1222 vaccination. The receptors were gathered from an adult in good health.

The rearrangement uses TRBV30 and TRBJ1-1; D is uncertain. The V end was cut by 3 bases, the J end by 7 bases, with 18 bases between. Looked up from germline, CDR1 is GTSNPN and CDR2 is SVGIG (reference sequence). This CDR3 region has 14 residues. CDR3 protein: CAWRNMGWAREAFF. DNA for the CDR3: TGTGCCTGGAGAAACATGGGTTGGGCGCGTGAAGCTTTCTTT.

The chain has TRBV28 and TRBJ1-2; D not resolved. Between the trimmed V and J ends, which lost 5 bases and 4 bases, there was a span of 5 bases. The CDR3 is 11 amino acids. Germline loops: CDR1 MDHEN, CDR2 SYDVKM. CDR3 bases: TGTGCCAGCAGTCGGGTCTATGGCTACACCTTC. Its protein product is CASSRVYGYTF.